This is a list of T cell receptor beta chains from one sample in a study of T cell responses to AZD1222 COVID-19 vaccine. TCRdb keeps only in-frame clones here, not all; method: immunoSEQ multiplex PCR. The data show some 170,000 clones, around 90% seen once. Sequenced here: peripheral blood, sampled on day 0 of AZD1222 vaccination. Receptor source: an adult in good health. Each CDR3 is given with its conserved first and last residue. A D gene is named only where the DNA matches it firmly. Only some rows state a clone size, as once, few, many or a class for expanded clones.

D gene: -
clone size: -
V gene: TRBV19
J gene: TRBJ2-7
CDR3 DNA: TGTGCCAGTAGTATAGGAGGCGTTGAAGGAAGGTACGAGCAGTACTTC
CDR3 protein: CASSIGGVEGRYEQYF

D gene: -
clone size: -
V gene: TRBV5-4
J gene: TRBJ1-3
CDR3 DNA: TGTGCCAGCAGCTTGGGCTCACCTGGAAACACCATATATTTT
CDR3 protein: CASSLGSPGNTIYF

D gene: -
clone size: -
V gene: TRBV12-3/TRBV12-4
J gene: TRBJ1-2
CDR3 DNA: TGTGCCAGCAGTTTGGTAGGGACCCATGGCTACACCTTC
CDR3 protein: CASSLVGTHGYTF

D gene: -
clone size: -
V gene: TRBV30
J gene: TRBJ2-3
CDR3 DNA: TGTGCCTGGAGGGATAGGCTTGACACAGATACGCAGTATTTT
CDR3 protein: CAWRDRLDTDTQYF

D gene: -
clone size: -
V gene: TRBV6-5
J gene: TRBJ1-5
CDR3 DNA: TGTGCCAGCAGTTACGGCAGGAATCAGCCCCAGCATTTT
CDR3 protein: CASSYGRNQPQHF

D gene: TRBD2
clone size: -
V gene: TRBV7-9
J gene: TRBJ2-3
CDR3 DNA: TGTGCCAGCAGCTTAGTAGCGGGAAGCACAGATACGCAGTATTTT
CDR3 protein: CASSLVAGSTDTQYF

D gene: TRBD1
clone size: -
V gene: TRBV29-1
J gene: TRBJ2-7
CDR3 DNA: TGCAGCGTGGTCGACAGGGGATCCTACGAGCAGTACTTC
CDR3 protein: CSVVDRGSYEQYF

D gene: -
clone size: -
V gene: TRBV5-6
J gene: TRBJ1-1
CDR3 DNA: TGTGCCAGCAGCGGGGAGATTGGGGGTGAAGCTTTCTTT
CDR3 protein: CASSGEIGGEAFF

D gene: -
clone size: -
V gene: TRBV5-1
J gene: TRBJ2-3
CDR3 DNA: TGCGCCAGCAGCTTGGGCGGTTCCGATACGCAGTATTTT
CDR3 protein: CASSLGGSDTQYF

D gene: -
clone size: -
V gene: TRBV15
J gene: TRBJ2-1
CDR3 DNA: TGTGCCACCAGCAGAGACAGACTAAACTACAATGAGCAGTTCTTC
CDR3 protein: CATSRDRLNYNEQFF

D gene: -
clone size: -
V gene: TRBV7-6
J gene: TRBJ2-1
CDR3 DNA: TGTGCCAGCAGCTCGACGCTTAACGGACAACTTACGGGATACAATGAGCAGTTCTTC
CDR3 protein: CASSSTLNGQLTGYNEQFF

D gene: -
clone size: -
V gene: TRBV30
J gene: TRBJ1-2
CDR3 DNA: TGTGCCTGGAGTCTACAGAGTACTAACTATGGCTACACCTTC
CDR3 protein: CAWSLQSTNYGYTF

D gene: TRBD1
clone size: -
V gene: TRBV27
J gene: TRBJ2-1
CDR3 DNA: TGTGCCAGCAGTTTATTGACAGGGGGGGATGAGCAGTTCTTC
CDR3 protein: CASSLLTGGDEQFF

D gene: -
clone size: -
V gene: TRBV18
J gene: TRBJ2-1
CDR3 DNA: TGTGCCAGCTCACCAAGTAGCGGACCGTCCTACAATGAGCAGTTCTTC
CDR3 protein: CASSPSSGPSYNEQFF

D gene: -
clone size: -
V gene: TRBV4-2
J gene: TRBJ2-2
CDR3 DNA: TGTGCCAGCAGCCGCCTCTCTTTATCGAACACCGGGGAGCTGTTTTTT
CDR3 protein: CASSRLSLSNTGELFF

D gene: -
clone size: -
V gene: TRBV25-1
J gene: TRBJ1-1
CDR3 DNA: TGTGCCAGCAGTCGGGGGGGAATGGCTGAAGCTTTCTTT
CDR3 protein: CASSRGGMAEAFF

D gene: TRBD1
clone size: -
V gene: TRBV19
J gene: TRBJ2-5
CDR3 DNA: TGTGCCAGTAGAGGCGGCAGGGGGCGAGAGACCCAGTACTTC
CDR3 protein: CASRGGRGRETQYF

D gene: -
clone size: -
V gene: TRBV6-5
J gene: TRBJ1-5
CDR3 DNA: TGTGCCAGCAGTCGACAGAATAGCAATCAGCCCCAGCATTTT
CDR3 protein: CASSRQNSNQPQHF

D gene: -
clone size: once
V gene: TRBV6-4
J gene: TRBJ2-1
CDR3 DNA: TGTGCCAGCAGTGATCGGGGGACTAATGAGCAGTTCTTC
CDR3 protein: CASSDRGTNEQFF

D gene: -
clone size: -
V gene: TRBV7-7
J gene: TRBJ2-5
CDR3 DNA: TGTGCCAGCAGCTTAGCACCCCTTAGTCCGCAGGAGACCCAGTACTTC
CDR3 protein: CASSLAPLSPQETQYF

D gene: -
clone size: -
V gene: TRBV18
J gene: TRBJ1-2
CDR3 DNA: TGTGCCAGCTCACCCGACTCGGGGGCTGGCTACACCTTC
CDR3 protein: CASSPDSGAGYTF

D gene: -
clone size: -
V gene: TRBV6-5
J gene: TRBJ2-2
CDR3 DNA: TGTGCCAGCAGTTACCCAACAGGGAGGGACACCGGGGAGCTGTTTTTT
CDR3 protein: CASSYPTGRDTGELFF

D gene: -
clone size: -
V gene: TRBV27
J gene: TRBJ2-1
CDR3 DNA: TGTGCCAGCAGTTTAGGCCGATATATCAATGAGCAGTTCTTC
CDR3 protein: CASSLGRYINEQFF

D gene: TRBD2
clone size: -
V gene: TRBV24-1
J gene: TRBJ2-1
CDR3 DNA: TGTGCCACCAGTGAACCTAGCGGGGTGCAGTTCTTC
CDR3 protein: CATSEPSGVQFF

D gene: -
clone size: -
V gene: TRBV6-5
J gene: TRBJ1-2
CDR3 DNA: TGTGCCAGCAGTTACTCTTCGCTAAATGGCTACACCTTC
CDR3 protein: CASSYSSLNGYTF

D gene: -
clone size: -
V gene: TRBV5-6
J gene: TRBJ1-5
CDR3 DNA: TGTGCCAGCAGCTTGACCCAGGGCAGCAATCAGCCCCAGCATTTT
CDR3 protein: CASSLTQGSNQPQHF

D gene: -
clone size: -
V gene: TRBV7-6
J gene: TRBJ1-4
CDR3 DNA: TGTGCCAGCAGCTTAGGGGGCGACACCGGGGAAAAACTGTTTTTT
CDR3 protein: CASSLGGDTGEKLFF

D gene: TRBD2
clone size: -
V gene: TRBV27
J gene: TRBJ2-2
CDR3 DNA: TGTGCCAGCAGTTTCCGCATGGGACTATACACCGGGGAGCTGTTTTTT
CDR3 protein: CASSFRMGLYTGELFF

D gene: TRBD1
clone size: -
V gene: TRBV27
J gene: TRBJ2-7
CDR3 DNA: TGTGCCAGCAGTAATCGGCAGGGGGCCTACGAGCAGTACTTC
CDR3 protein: CASSNRQGAYEQYF

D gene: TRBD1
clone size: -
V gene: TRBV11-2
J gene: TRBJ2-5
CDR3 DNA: TGTGCCAGCAGCAAGTACGGGACAGGGGTAGGGGAGACCCAGTACTTC
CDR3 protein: CASSKYGTGVGETQYF

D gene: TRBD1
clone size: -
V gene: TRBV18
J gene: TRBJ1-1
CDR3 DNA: TGTGCCAGCTCACCAGCCGGGACAGTCATGAACACTGAAGCTTTCTTT
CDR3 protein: CASSPAGTVMNTEAFF

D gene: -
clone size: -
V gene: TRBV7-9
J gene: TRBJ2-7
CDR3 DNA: TGTGCCAGCAGCCAGCAGGGCTACGAGCAGTACTTC
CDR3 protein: CASSQQGYEQYF

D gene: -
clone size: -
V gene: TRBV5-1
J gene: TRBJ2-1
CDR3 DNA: TGCGCCAGCAGCTTTGGACAGTACAATGAGCAGTTCTTC
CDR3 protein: CASSFGQYNEQFF